This TCR beta chain originates from a study of T cells in Graves' hyperthyroidism and ophthalmopathy. Whole-study findings and limits: Ophthalmopathy was distinguished from stable hyperthyroidism by 13 V-J signatures.

Regions amplified from RNA transcripts were the TCR beta CDR3 regions. The TCR CDR3 first-round RT-PCR relied on the HTBI primer set. TCRdb ran MiXCR on the multiplex PCR reads and lists one entry per CDR3 protein. The sample lists some 560,000 distinct CDR3 sequences; around 16% were seen once. The table lists this clonotype with many counts. Its antigen remains unknown. Hyperthyroidism was newly diagnosed in patients aged 18 to 65 (duration under 2 months). Sequenced: blood. The origin of this receptor is a woman aged 25 to 39 with Graves' hyperthyroidism.

DNA for the CDR3: TGTGCCAGCAAGGAGGTCTTTTACGGAGCAGATACGCAGTATTTT. Its protein product is CASKEVFYGADTQYF. V is TRBV2 and J is TRBJ2-3, with D possibly being TRBD2 (5 bases). With 7 bases removed from V and 4 bases from J, the gap between germline ends came to 18 bases. This CDR3 is built from 15 residues. The germline CDR1 and CDR2 sequences are SNHLY and FYNNEI.